This T cell receptor (beta chain) comes out of a study of blood T cell repertoires in COVID-19. The V gene end was trimmed by 4 bases and the J gene end by 6 bases; junction bases not matched to a gene: 5. Germline loops: CDR1 MNHEY, CDR2 SVGAGI. The CDR3 runs to 13 residues. Under the authors' procedure: Cell counts per sample came from amplifying reference gene primers. The protocol was immunoSEQ multiplex PCR, while the TCRdb copy is restricted to in-frame clones and leaves out a portion. The DNA was the basis for D and trimming; V, J and clone size are from that table. Of some 300,000 clones in the sample, approximately 86% were seen once.

The chain uses TRBV6-5 and TRBJ1-2; 7 bases align to TRBD1. Sequenced material: peripheral blood. The sequence derives from a man between 65 and 85 years old with acute or convalescent COVID-19. CDR3: CASSSLTGNGYTF. The CDR3 bases are TGTGCCAGCAGTTCTCTGACAGGGAATGGCTACACCTTC.